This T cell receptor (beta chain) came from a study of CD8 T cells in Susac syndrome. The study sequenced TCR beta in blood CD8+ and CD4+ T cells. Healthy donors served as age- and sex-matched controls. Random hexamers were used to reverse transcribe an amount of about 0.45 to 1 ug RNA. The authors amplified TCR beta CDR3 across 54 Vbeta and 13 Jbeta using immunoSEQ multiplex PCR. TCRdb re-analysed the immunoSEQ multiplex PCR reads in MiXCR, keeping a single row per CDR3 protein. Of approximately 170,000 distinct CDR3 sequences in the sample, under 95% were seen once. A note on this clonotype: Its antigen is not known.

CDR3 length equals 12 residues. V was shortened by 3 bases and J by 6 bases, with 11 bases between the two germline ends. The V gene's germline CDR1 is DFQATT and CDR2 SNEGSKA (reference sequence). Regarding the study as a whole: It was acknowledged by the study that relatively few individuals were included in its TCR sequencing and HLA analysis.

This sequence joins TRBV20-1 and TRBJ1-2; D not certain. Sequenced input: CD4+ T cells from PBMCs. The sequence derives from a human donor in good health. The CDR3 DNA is TGCAGTGCTAGGGGTCGCCCCGATGGCTACACCTTC. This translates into CSARGRPDGYTF.